One sample yielded the 5 T cell receptor beta chains listed below, sequenced in a study of neurological immune-mediated disorders. Time point defined: technical triplicate 3. Via MiXCR, TCRdb re-called the 5' RACE reads, giving one row per CDR3 protein. The sample shows nearly 30,000 distinct CDR3 sequences, about 16% of them seen only once. The source material was CD4+ T cells from blood. All receptors come from a female donor with HTLV-1-associated myelopathy (HAM/TSP).

This clonotype occurred many times. The chain recombines TRBV20-1 with TRBJ1-1; the match to TRBD1 covers 8 bases. CDR3 length: 13 amino acids. Trimming took 2 bases from V and 5 from J; bases not matched to a gene: 4. CDR1 and CDR2 (germline): DFQATT, SNEGSKA (reference sequence). The CDR3: CSARSDRGTEAFF. DNA of the CDR3: TGCAGTGCTAGATCCGACAGGGGTACTGAAGCTTTCTTT.

This clonotype was seen only once. The V and J genes are TRBV18 and TRBJ2-7; 9 bases map to TRBD2. The CDR3 is 17 residues long. Unmatched junction bases numbered 13, after V lost 4 bases and J lost 3 bases. The germline gives CDR1 KGHSH, CDR2 LQKENI. In nucleotides, the CDR3 is TGTGCCAGCTCACTAACACCGGGACTAGCAACTCACTACGAGCAGTACTTC. Translating it yields CASSLTPGLATHYEQYF.

Ten or more counts support this clonotype. This rearrangement joins TRBV3-1 to TRBJ2-5, with 7 bases identical to TRBD1. V trimming: 2 bases; J trimming: 2 bases; junction bases outside the gene matches: 5. CDR3 length: 15 residues. CDR1 is LGHDT and CDR2 is YNNKEL in the germline V gene (reference sequence). The DNA for the CDR3 is TGTGCCAGCAGCCAAAGGAAGGGACAGCAAGAGACCCAGTACTTC. As protein: CASSQRKGQQETQYF.

This clonotype was recorded many times. This chain joins TRBV10-3 and TRBJ1-5; D remains ambiguous. This CDR3 is 13 amino acids long. Trimming removed 4 bases from V and 5 bases from J, with 9 bases in between. Germline lookup yields CDR1 ENHRY and CDR2 SYGVKD. The CDR3 loop reads CAISVVQDQPQHF. The DNA for the CDR3 is TGTGCCATCAGTGTAGTCCAGGATCAGCCCCAGCATTTT.

This clonotype was seen repeatedly, ten times or more. The V and J genes are TRBV7-6 and TRBJ1-2; D gene uncertain. Germline CDR1 is SGHVS and CDR2 is FNYEAQ. The CDR3 consists of 13 residues. Deletions cut 5 bases from V and 8 bases from J, with 15 bases between. CDR3 DNA sequence: TGTGCCAGCAGCCCCGGACGGGAAGGGGGCTACACCTTC. It is translated as CASSPGREGGYTF.